The T cell receptor (beta chain) described here comes from a study of blood T cell repertoires in COVID-19. Clones were sequenced by immunoSEQ multiplex PCR, and TCRdb holds only the in-frame ones, with some missing. The sample consists of some 250,000 clones, approximately 90% of them appearing once. This clone is a singleton in its sample. The V end lost 0 bases, the J end lost 1 base, and 7 bases lay between the germline ends. Looked up from germline, CDR1 is LGHDT and CDR2 is YNNKEL (reference sequence). The CDR3 is made up of 16 amino acids. The chain combines TRBV3-1 (or the pseudogene TRBV3-2) with TRBJ1-6; tentatively, D is TRBD1 (6 bases). This sequence was found in a man aged 18 to 29 who had recovered from COVID-19. Sequencing was performed on PBMCs or T cells enriched from blood (not recorded which). This CDR3 is CASSQETGSYNSPLHF. The DNA of the CDR3 is TGTGCCAGCAGCCAAGAGACAGGTTCCTATAATTCACCCCTCCACTTT.